This T cell receptor delta chain was recovered during a study of γδ T cells in repeated Plasmodium falciparum infection. General study points: Malian donors came from one small rural village, predominantly one ethnic group.

This clone was seen ten or more times. Antigen unknown. A far larger clone is only one base removed, so a read error is likely. Other nucleotide sequences from this sample produce the same CDR3. TRG and TRD sequences were obtained from every sorted gammadelta sample. TCRdb re-called clones from the multiplex PCR reads using CATT. The sample yields 70,000 to 95,000 delta-chain clones, under 1.5% seen once. The sequenced sample consisted of gamma-delta T cells from blood. The receptor comes from a pool of human donors (malaria-infected and uninfected, not separated).

The CDR3 reads CACDTAGYPKSSWDTRQMFF. The CDR3, as DNA: TGTGCTTGTGACACCGCGGGATACCCGAAAAGCTCCTGGGACACCCGACAGATGTTTTTC. V gene TRDV2 combines with J gene TRDJ3, with 7 bases fitting TRDD3. Germline V gene data show CDR1 as GEAIGNYY and CDR2 as EKD. There are 20 residues in the CDR3.